A single T cell receptor (beta chain) is shown here with its context. The antigen it binds to is not known. No base qualities exist here, and no much larger clone lies one base off it. Based on the germline V gene (reference sequence), the CDR1 and CDR2 sequences are LNHDA and SQIVND. Measured from the cysteine to the phenylalanine, the CDR3 is 15 residues long. Only the CDR3 portion is preserved as DNA: 45 bases, with reading frame beginning at the first base. Between the V and J ends, shortened by 3 bases and 5 bases respectively, the junction contains 16 bases. The data were obtained in a study of vaccination effects on CD4 cells after COVID-19 (dated 2022 in TCRdb). About the study as a whole: The ViraFEST assay stimulated PBMC with viral peptide pools and then used TCR sequencing to identify antigen-specific CD4+ T cell clonotypes by expansion. Altogether, 10 COVID-19 convalescent patients and 4 SARS-CoV-2-naive healthy vaccine recipients made up the full study. In both COVID-19 convalescent patients and infection-naive vaccine recipients, the study compared SARS-CoV-2 spike-specific CD4+ TCR repertoires from before mRNA vaccination with those from after it. Approximately 2 million PBMC per well were cultured in IMDM with about 5.1% human AB serum, about 9.4 IU/ml IL-2 and gentamicin, plus 10 ug/ml peptides. Two doses of either the BNT162b2 or the mRNA-1273 mRNA SARS-CoV-2 vaccine were administered to participants. Cultures from other donors in the study were sequenced using the Oncomine TCR Beta short-read assay on an Illumina iSeq 100. Broad study findings and their caveats: Both infection-induced and vaccine-induced clones contracted markedly at late post-vaccination timepoints, which is consistent with waning T cell responses. Limitations of the study were the small number of convalescent patients and the absence of early post-infection timepoints. In healthy vaccine recipients, vaccine-induced clones were almost all SARS-CoV-2 mono-reactive, with only 1 of 255 being cross-reactive with common cold coronaviruses.

After around 11 days of culture, CD4+ T cells were isolated with the EasySep CD4+ T cell isolation kit. Healthy vaccine recipients had no prior SARS-CoV-2 infection, confirmed by negative nucleocapsid antibodies before and after vaccination. On days 3 and 7, half of the culture medium was replaced with fresh IL-2-containing medium. Unless otherwise noted, each peptide stimulation condition was cultured in triplicate wells. PBMC were separated from whole blood using Ficoll-Paque Plus gradient centrifugation and were then either cryopreserved at -140C or used fresh. The QIAamp micro DNA kit was used to extract genomic DNA from the cultured CD4+ T cells. The library was made by the immunoSEQ multiplex PCR assay. TCR beta CDR3 sequencing was performed on DNA from the cultured, isolated CD4+ T cells. The authors processed their data as follows. Non-productive TCR sequences were discarded, and reads were trimmed to the CDR3 region, with only CDR3s of 7 or more amino acids retained. Antigen-specific clonotypes were identified using the MANAFEST web app by comparison of expansion in peptide wells against reference cultures. Positive clones required FDR<0.05 expansion versus reference and all other wells, odds ratio above 5, and frequency above 0.1% in two replicate wells. Clonotypes significantly expanded in SARS-CoV-2 spike wells and in at least one common cold coronavirus spike condition were defined as cross-reactive. Using the stringdist R package, CDR3 similarity was measured by Levenshtein distance, and unrooted trees were constructed with ape in R 3.6.1. TCRdb stores this immuneACCESS table with in-frame sequences only. Part of the clones is absent; in the studies checked, under half of the shortfall reflects unresolved V genes, and no reason is known for the rest. V, J and clone size derive from that table, while D and trimming were established from the DNA sequence. This sample comprises over 45,000 clones, around 63% of them detected only once. Jointly, the top ten make up approximately 5% of the sample.

Recombination connected TRBV19 to TRBJ1-1, with TRBD1 tentatively as D gene (5 bases match). The sequences come from CD4+ T cells from PBMCs cultured without peptide, collected before COVID-19 vaccination. The sequence came from a human donor who received a COVID-19 vaccine. The CDR3 region reads CASSIGGGILTEAFF. The sequenced DNA: TGTGCCAGTAGTATCGGGGGAGGGATATTGACTGAAGCTTTCTTT.